The following is a TCR beta chain sequence with its context. Its antigen specificity is not known. Base quality data are lacking; no much larger clone is found one base away. The study profiled bulk TCR beta-chain repertoires in matched peripheral blood, tumor and adjacent normal breast tissue taken from fewer than 20 patients with early-stage breast cancer. Before surgery, roughly 4.5-10 mL of whole blood was collected into EDTA tubes and then processed within 2 hours. Ficoll-Paque centrifugation in SepMate-50 tubes was used to isolate peripheral blood mononuclear cells. PBMCs were cryopreserved in roughly 90% FBS with approximately 10% DMSO in aliquots of roughly 2 to 4.5 million cells and stored in liquid nitrogen. Genomic DNA was extracted with the Qiagen AllPrep DNA/RNA Mini kit. Two independent genomic DNA replicates were amplified for each sample, with 0.5 ug used for blood and approximately 1.5 ug for tumor or normal breast. Following the manufacturer's instructions, the ImmunoSeq Intro kit was used to carry out TCRB sequencing on genomic DNA. The multiplex PCR ran for 30 to 40 cycles using proprietary primers and spike-in control sequences for absolute quantification. An 87-bp fragment spanning the CDR3 and flanking V and J genes was sequenced with single-end 150-bp reads. Each lane of an Illumina MiSeq using version 3.0 chemistry carried seven multiplexed samples, with two replicates per sample. As for the authors' bioinformatics: The vendor's proprietary pipeline processed the raw data and merged both replicates into a single result for each sample. A clonotype was defined as productive rearrangements that share the same V-gene family, CDR3 amino acid sequence and J-gene segment. Clonality was calculated as 1 minus the normalized Shannon entropy (Pielou evenness) of TCRB abundances. T cell density was estimated by dividing total templates by the number of input cells inferred from the DNA input amount. Recon, run with its default parameters, was used to estimate overall repertoire diversity and clonality. Clonotypes with over 0.1% abundance in tumor and at least 32-fold higher abundance in tumor than in normal breast were defined as tumor-enriched. TCRdb provides this immuneACCESS table in a form limited to in-frame rearrangements. Some clones are lacking; in checked studies, under half of them reflect an unresolved V gene, and why the rest are absent is not known. V, J and clone size reflect that table, while D and trimming were determined from the DNA. The table for this sample lists 25,000 to 35,000 clones; around 75% of them were counted only once. The ten largest clones represent under 5.5% of the sample.

The entry originates in a study of early stage breast cancer tumors (dated by TCRdb to between 2016 and 2019). Context from the whole study: Of the approximately 15 invasive breast tumors, about a dozen were found to be estrogen receptor-positive, progesterone receptor-positive and HER2-negative. About 70% of the 12 ER+/PR+/HER2- tumors were invasive ductal carcinomas, while the other four were invasive lobular carcinomas. The average read coverage per sample was roughly 10-fold. Across all samples, 2 million to 3 million templates representing 1,097,674 unique clonotypes were detected. What the authors observed across the whole study: Enriched TCRB sequences shared across patients were found to be mostly commonly generated sequences that were unlikely to play an important role in the tumor microenvironment. Repertoires from blood and normal breast were more alike than repertoires from blood and tumor, and in about 90% of the 16 patients, comparing each tissue with blood separated tumor from normal. Tumors showed around 2.5-fold higher T cell density and higher clonality than adjacent normal breast tissue. Analysis by tumor subtype was prevented by the small cohort size. Chain pairing and functional markers such as CD4, CD8 and FOXP3 were not captured by bulk genomic DNA sequencing of unsorted cells.

The CDR3 has 16 amino acids, counting the end cysteine and phenylalanine. Just the 48-base CDR3 DNA is kept, in frame starting at base 1. Based on the germline V gene, the CDR1 and CDR2 sequences are SGHTS and YDEGEE. V lost 4 bases and J lost 0 bases, and the count of bases not matched to a germline gene is 7. The chain links TRBV5-8 with TRBJ1-5; 7 junctional bases match TRBD1. Sample: blood. The receptor comes from a person aged 40 to 50 with breast cancer. The DNA reads TGTGCCAGCAGCCACAGACAGGGCCTTAGCAATCAGCCCCAGCATTTT. Translated, it gives CASSHRQGLSNQPQHF.